This T cell receptor beta chain was obtained from a study of cytotoxic CD8 clonotypes in ibrutinib-treated CLL (dated by TCRdb to about 2021). Looking at the study overall: The cohort included more than 14 treatment-naive and roughly ten relapsed/refractory patients; 17 to 18 were IGHV unmutated. Responses were partial in about 25 patients and complete in 2; after median 68 months follow-up, roughly 14 stayed in remission and roughly twelve progressed. Response samples were obtained after a median of about 13 months of treatment, with a range of about 6 to 36 months. Samples averaged roughly 260,000 productive templates and 90,000 to 100,000 productive rearrangements. Longitudinal samples were obtainable from 26 of the 86 participants in the trial. Cryopreserved peripheral blood mononuclear cells were obtained prior to treatment, at the time of response, and at either disease progression or sustained remission. All remission and progressive disease samples were collected while patients were still receiving ibrutinib. The study at large found these results: Clonality increased at ibrutinib response, stayed stable in sustained remission, and fell back toward baseline at progression. Lymph node repertoires were not examined, and the timing of sampling was not matched between patients in sustained remission and those whose disease progressed. Public clonotypes were rare and either contracted or stayed stable during treatment, and the rise in clonality at ibrutinib response reflected the expansion of private clonotypes. Baseline clonality was found to be higher than that of age-matched healthy donors and was strongly correlated with circulating CD8+ T-cell counts.

The CDR3 measures 15 amino acids from cysteine to phenylalanine. Only the CDR3 DNA is retained, 45 bases long and in frame from the first base. Reading the germline V gene gives CDR1 SGHRS and CDR2 YFSETQ. Relative to germline, V is missing 5 bases and J is missing 8 bases, with 9 bases of the junction outside any gene match. The goal of deep resolution MiSeq sequencing was a depth between 1 in 1 million and 1 in 200,000 T cells, and coverage averaged 10x per clonotype. The immunoSEQ hsTCRB Kit was used to generate the TCR beta libraries. The authors' analysis ran thus. ImmunoSEQ Data Assistant and ImmunoSEQ Analyzer were used for data analysis, and V, D and J genes were assigned according to IMGT definitions. Clonality was computed as one minus normalized Shannon entropy of productive rearrangement frequencies, ranging from 0 to 1. Public clonotype analysis was restricted to overrepresented clonotypes comprising at least 0.05% of each patient's repertoire. Roughly 13 repertoires from age-matched healthy donors, obtained from immuneACCESS, served as clonality controls. Held by TCRdb, this immuneACCESS table contains in-frame sequences only and omits some clones. Under half of the omission traces to an unresolved V gene where checked; the cause of the rest is unknown. V and J calls and clone size are copied from that table; D and trimming were computed from the DNA. The sample contains 330,000 or so clones, over 55% of them found a single time. 6% to 6.5% of the sample goes to the ten largest clones.

For TCR beta library preparation, roughly 1.8 micrograms of genomic DNA was extracted from cryopreserved PBMCs. Longitudinal blood samples from CLL patients on ibrutinib monotherapy were analyzed using high-throughput TCR beta sequencing. The patients were enrolled in a single-center, open-label phase 2 trial of ibrutinib monotherapy. Notes on this clone: Its antigen is not yet known. Base qualities are not at hand, and no much larger clone is one base apart.

The receptor's source is a human donor with chronic lymphocytic leukemia. Recombination linked TRBV5-1 to TRBJ2-1; TRBD2 agrees with 11 junctional bases. Sequencing used PBMCs, obtained after 36 months of ibrutinib treatment. The sequence in DNA is TGCGCCAGCAGTAGAACTAGCGGGAGTTTCTATGAGCAGTTCTTC. This yields the protein CASSRTSGSFYEQFF.